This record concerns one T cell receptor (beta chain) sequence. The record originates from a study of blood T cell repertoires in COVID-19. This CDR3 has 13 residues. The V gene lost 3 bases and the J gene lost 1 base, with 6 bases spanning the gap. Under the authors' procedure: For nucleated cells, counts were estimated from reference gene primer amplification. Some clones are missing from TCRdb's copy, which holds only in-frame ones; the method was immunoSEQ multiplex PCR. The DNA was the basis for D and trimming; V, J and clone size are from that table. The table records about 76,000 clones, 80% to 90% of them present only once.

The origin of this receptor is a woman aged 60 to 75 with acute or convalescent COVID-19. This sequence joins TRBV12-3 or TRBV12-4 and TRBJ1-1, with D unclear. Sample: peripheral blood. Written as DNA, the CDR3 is TGTGCCAGCAGTTTGAGGTGGAACACTGAAGCTTTCTTT. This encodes CASSLRWNTEAFF.